The text below deals with one T cell receptor beta chain. This sample was included in a study of control samples from healthy donors and cancer patients. Method: immunoSEQ multiplex PCR; TCRdb's copy keeps in-frame clones and lacks some. In the table there are 200,000 to 250,000 clones, 90% to 95% of which are singletons. With V trimmed by 0 bases and J by 4 bases, 2 bases remained unmatched. The CDR3 sequence is 15 residues long. Germline values: CDR1 SGHNT, CDR2 YYREEE (reference sequence). The chain uses TRBV5-4 and TRBJ1-1; TRBD1 aligns across 11 bases. The sequenced material came from blood. This clonotype originated in a man aged 50 to 60 in good health. The CDR3 is CASSLGGTGGTEAFF. In nucleotides, the CDR3 is TGTGCCAGCAGCTTGGGTGGGACAGGGGGCACTGAAGCTTTCTTT.